These 2 T cell receptor beta chains were sequenced from one sample in a study of blood T cell repertoires in COVID-19. Here immunoSEQ multiplex PCR was the method, and the copy in TCRdb shows in-frame clones only, minus some. The top ten hold 4.5% to 5.5% of the sample, which has about 78,000 clones, approximately 86% seen once. Sequencing was carried out using peripheral blood. Source of these receptors: a man aged 50 to 60 with active or convalescent COVID-19.

This chain joins TRBV5-4 and TRBJ2-1; TRBD2 might be the D (5 bases). Germline loops: CDR1 SGHNT, CDR2 YYREEE (reference sequence). Trimming took 0 bases from V and 8 from J, leaving 12 bases between them. The CDR3 length is 14 residues. The CDR3 sequence: CASSLVSGNHEQFF. In nucleotides, the CDR3 is TGTGCCAGCAGCTTGGTATCGGGGAACCATGAGCAGTTCTTC.

This chain links TRBV5-8 with TRBJ1-2, with 9 bases that match TRBD1. The CDR3 covers 18 residues. Per germline, CDR1 SGHTS and CDR2 YDEGEE. Trimming removed 1 base from V and 4 bases from J; junction bases left unmatched: 14. The CDR3 sequence is CASSLRTGDVVWRYGYTF. The DNA for the CDR3 is TGTGCCAGCAGCTTGAGGACAGGGGACGTGGTTTGGCGCTATGGCTACACCTTC.